This T cell receptor beta chain derives from a study of T cells in women clearing cervical HPV infection. The CDR3 has 13 residues. Cervical HPV DNA detected by MY09/MY11 PCR, typed by dot-blot. Here immunoSEQ multiplex PCR was the method, and the copy in TCRdb shows in-frame clones only, minus some. In all, the sample yields approximately 16,000 clones. In the case of this clone: No antigen is known for it. The CDR3 end is not reached by the read, which stops 3 residues before it; the germline J gene fills it in.

Overall study findings and caveats: Unknown T-cell numbers per sample may underlie the richness differences. CIN3+ cases had significantly higher TCR richness than controls; evenness did not differ.

The TCR sequence derives from a woman between 18 and 70 years old with a cervical HPV16 infection that either progressed to CIN3+ or cleared (not recorded which). Sequencing was performed on blood buffy coat. This chain uses TRBV12-3 or TRBV12-4 with TRBJ1-2, with unresolved D. CDR3 residues: CASRRLTQRGYTF. CDR3 bases read: TGTGCCAGCAGAAGGCTCACCCAGCGAGGC.